The 21 T cell receptor beta chains below were found in one sample sequenced in a study of cytomegalovirus exposure and HLA in healthy donors. It was with 60 Vbeta and 13 Jbeta primers that the PCR ran. Sequenced by immunoSEQ multiplex PCR; TCRdb stores in-frame clones only, minus some. Found here are about 150,000 clones, around three quarters of them singletons; the top ten hold 1%. Sequencing input: PBMCs. These receptors were obtained from a woman aged 45-59 years in good health and CMV-seropositive.

Regarding this clone: A junction end diverges from the germline sequence, so it may reflect a read error. The CDR3 loop reads CSSSLQVGPQHF. The CDR3 DNA reads as TGTTCCAGCAGCTTACAGGTGGGGCCCCAGCATTTT. This sequence joins TRBV7-9 and TRBJ1-5; a possible D gene is TRBD1 (5 bases). CDR3 length: 12 amino acids. CDR1 SEHNR and CDR2 FQNEAQ come from the germline V gene (reference sequence).

The chain carries TRBV19 and TRBJ2-1; 8 positions agree with TRBD2. Looked up from germline, CDR1 is LNHDA and CDR2 is SQIVND (reference sequence). The CDR3 is made up of 16 amino acids. The V gene end was trimmed by 4 bases and the J gene end by 2 bases; junction bases not matched to a gene: 7. The CDR3 region is CASSKLRGDPYNEQFF. The DNA of the CDR3 is TGTGCCAGTAGTAAATTGCGGGGGGACCCCTACAATGAGCAGTTCTTC.

The V and J genes are TRBV4-2 and TRBJ2-7; TRBD2 matches 10 bases. Germline V gene lookup returns CDR1 LGHNA and CDR2 YNFKEQ. V dropped 0 bases and J dropped 0; count of bases not matched to a gene: 5. CDR3 length: 17 amino acids. This chain's CDR3 is CASSQDSGLAVSYEQYF. The CDR3 DNA reads TGTGCCAGCAGCCAAGATAGTGGACTAGCGGTCTCCTACGAGCAGTACTTC.

V is TRBV6-1 and J is TRBJ2-5; 10 bases are shared with TRBD2. With V trimmed by 1 base and J by 5 bases, 4 bases remained unmatched. CDR1 and CDR2 (germline): MNHNS, SASEGT. There are 15 residues in the CDR3. The CDR3 DNA reads TGTGCCAGCAGTGAAGTAGGGACTAGCGAGGAGACCCAGTACTTC. This sequence encodes CASSEVGTSEETQYF.

This clone was found once. The chain links TRBV15 to TRBJ1-5, with D hard to call. There are 12 residues in the CDR3. With 4 bases removed from V and 9 bases from J, the gap between germline ends came to 10 bases. From germline, CDR1 is LNHNV and CDR2 YYDKDF (reference sequence). The CDR3 is CATSKRDGPQHF. The CDR3 nucleotides read TGTGCCACCAGCAAGAGGGATGGGCCCCAGCATTTT.

The chain uses TRBV28 and TRBJ2-1; TRBD2 matches at 7 bases. The germline V gene encodes CDR1 MDHEN and CDR2 SYDVKM. After removal of 3 bases from V and 13 bases from J, the junction contained 3 bases not matched to a gene. The CDR3 has 11 residues. This CDR3 reads CASSFRLAQFF. The CDR3 nucleotides are TGTGCCAGCAGTTTTAGACTAGCCCAGTTCTTC.

The chain couples TRBV27 to TRBJ2-1; D is uncertain. Germline values: CDR1 MNHEY, CDR2 SMNVEV (reference sequence). The CDR3 has 12 amino acids. V gave up 6 bases and J gave up 1 base, with 4 bases separating them. CDR3 in DNA: TGTGCCAGCAGCCAATCCTACAATGAGCAGTTCTTC. This translates into CASSQSYNEQFF.

The gene calls are TRBV19 and TRBJ1-2; 8 nucleotides align to TRBD1. Trimming cost V 5 bases and J 4 bases; bases outside gene matches: 6. The germline CDR1 and CDR2 sequences are LNHDA and SQIVND (reference sequence). The CDR3 is 14 amino acids. DNA of the CDR3: TGTGCCAGTAGTTCTGACAGGGGACTCTATGGCTACACCTTC. Translated, it gives CASSSDRGLYGYTF.

The genes are TRBV10-3 and TRBJ2-5; D gene unclear. TRBJ2-7 matches the DNA end more closely, so the J call is doubtful. CDR1 and CDR2 from the germline V gene are ENHRY and SYGVKD. This CDR3 is 14 amino acids long. The CDR3 protein is CAISDSDTPYEQYF. The CDR3, as DNA: TGTGCCATCAGTGACAGCGATACTCCCTACGAGCAGTACTTC.

The gene calls are TRBV5-1 and TRBJ1-5, with a weak D call TRBD1 (5 bases). The CDR3 spans 16 residues. Germline V gene data show CDR1 as SGHRS and CDR2 as YFSETQ. V lost 0 bases, J lost 0 bases, and 10 bases lay in between. In DNA form, the CDR3 reads TGCGCCAGCAGCTTGGACGGACAAAATAGCAATCAGCCCCAGCATTTT. This sequence encodes CASSLDGQNSNQPQHF. Looking up the rest from reference TRBV5-1 and TRBJ1-5 gives the full variable domain: KAGVTQTPRYLIKTRGQQVTLSCSPISGHRSVSWYQQTPGQGLQFLFEYFSETQRNKGNFPGRFSGRQFSNSRSEMNVSTLELGDSALYLCASSLDGQNSNQPQHFGDGTRLSIL.

The chain joins TRBV5-4 to TRBJ1-1, with 8 positions matching TRBD1. Germline lookup yields CDR1 SGHNT and CDR2 YYREEE (reference sequence). The CDR3 runs 14 residues. V shed 4 bases and J 1 base; nucleotides not matched to a gene: 3. DNA of the CDR3: TGTGCCAGCAGCGGGGACAGGAGGAACACTGAAGCTTTCTTT. The encoded protein is CASSGDRRNTEAFF.

The CDR3 here is CASSQTGSGEQFF. In DNA, the CDR3 is TGTGCCAGCAGTCAAACAGGATCGGGCGAGCAGTTCTTC. The chain couples TRBV7-3 to TRBJ2-1; D perhaps matches TRBD1 (5 bases). Germline CDR1 reads SGHTA; CDR2 reads FQGTGA. The CDR3 has 13 amino acids. V lost 6 bases to trimming and J lost 10 bases, with 16 bases between them.

V usage is TRBV4-3 and J usage is TRBJ1-1, with unresolved D. This CDR3 is 12 amino acids long. The ends were cut back, 0 bases at V and 7 bases at J, with 6 bases in the middle. CDR1 and CDR2 (germline): LGHNA, YSLEER. The CDR3 protein is CASSQDRIEAFF. The CDR3 DNA reads TGCGCCAGCAGCCAAGATAGAATTGAAGCTTTCTTT.

The V gene is TRBV6-1, the J gene TRBJ1-5; D perhaps matches TRBD1 (6 bases). The CDR3 is 13 amino acids. Trimming removed 6 bases from V and 4 bases from J, with 10 bases in between. Germline values: CDR1 MNHNS, CDR2 SASEGT. CDR3 protein: CASSLQGNQPQHF. In nucleotides, the CDR3 is TGTGCCAGCAGCCTACAGGGAAATCAGCCCCAGCATTTT.

The chain joins TRBV7-2 to TRBJ1-5; D call uncertain. The length of the CDR3 is 14 residues. Germline V gene sequence: CDR1 SGHTA, CDR2 FQGNSA. Trimming cost V 3 bases and J 0 bases, with 6 bases left between them. CDR3 sequence: CASSFLNSNQPQHF. CDR3 DNA sequence: TGTGCCAGCAGCTTCCTAAATAGCAATCAGCCCCAGCATTTT.

The chain is built from TRBV6-5 and TRBJ2-2, with TRBD1 as a possible D gene (6 bases). The CDR3 covers 14 residues. In germline, CDR1 is MNHEY, CDR2 SVGAGI. Trimming cost V 5 bases and J 6 bases, with 13 bases left between them. This CDR3 is CASSASGTPGELFF. DNA of the CDR3: TGTGCCAGCAGTGCCTCAGGGACACCCGGGGAGCTGTTTTTT.

This clone has a handful of counts. The rearrangement joins TRBV11-2 to TRBJ1-1; 7 positions match TRBD1. CDR1 is SGHAT, CDR2 FQNNGV, per germline. The CDR3 extends over 13 amino acids. J lost 12 bases, V lost 0 bases, and 7 bases had no gene match. The CDR3 DNA follows: TGTGCCAGCAGCTTAGATCAGGGGGTTGGAACTTTCTTT. Translation gives CASSLDQGVGTFF.

The chain uses TRBV11-2 and TRBJ2-7; TRBD1 agrees at 9 bases. CDR3 length: 15 residues. V was clipped by 6 bases and J by 3 bases; unmatched bases: 9. Germline CDR1 is SGHAT and CDR2 is FQNNGV. In nucleotides, the CDR3 is TGTGCCAGCAGTCTCTCGGGACAGGGTTTCTACGAGCAGTACTTC. Amino acid sequence: CASSLSGQGFYEQYF. Full variable domain (outside the CDR3, taken from reference TRBV11-2 and TRBJ2-7): EAGVAQSPRYKIIEKRQSVAFWCNPISGHATLYWYQQILGQGPKLLIQFQNNGVVDDSQLPKDRFSAERLKGVDSTLKIQPAKLEDSAVYLCASSLSGQGFYEQYFGPGTRLTVT.

The V gene is TRBV6-5, the J gene TRBJ1-3, with TRBD1 as a possible D gene (5 bases). The germline CDR1 and CDR2 sequences are MNHEY and SVGAGI. This CDR3 region has 14 residues. Between the trimmed V and J ends, which lost 2 bases and 0 bases, there was a span of 5 bases. The CDR3 nucleotides read TGTGCCAGCAGTTACACAGGCTCTGGAAACACCATATATTTT. Its translation: CASSYTGSGNTIYF.

This chain uses TRBV4-2 with TRBJ1-2; weak D call: TRBD1 (5 bases). Germline V CDR1 and CDR2: LGHNA, YNFKEQ. Trimming left V 2 bases short and J 4 bases short, with 20 bases between. The CDR3 consists of 17 residues. The chain's CDR3 is CASSQQHELGGGYGYTF. The CDR3 DNA is TGTGCCAGCAGCCAACAACATGAACTCGGCGGGGGCTATGGCTACACCTTC.

The chain combines TRBV19 with TRBJ2-6; weak D call: TRBD1 (6 bases). The CDR3 length is 17 residues. In germline, CDR1 is LNHDA, CDR2 SQIVND (reference sequence). For the CDR3, the DNA is TGTTCACGGAGTTGGGCAGGGGCTGCTGCTGGGGCCAACGTCCTGACTTTC. Translation gives CSRSWAGAAAGANVLTF.